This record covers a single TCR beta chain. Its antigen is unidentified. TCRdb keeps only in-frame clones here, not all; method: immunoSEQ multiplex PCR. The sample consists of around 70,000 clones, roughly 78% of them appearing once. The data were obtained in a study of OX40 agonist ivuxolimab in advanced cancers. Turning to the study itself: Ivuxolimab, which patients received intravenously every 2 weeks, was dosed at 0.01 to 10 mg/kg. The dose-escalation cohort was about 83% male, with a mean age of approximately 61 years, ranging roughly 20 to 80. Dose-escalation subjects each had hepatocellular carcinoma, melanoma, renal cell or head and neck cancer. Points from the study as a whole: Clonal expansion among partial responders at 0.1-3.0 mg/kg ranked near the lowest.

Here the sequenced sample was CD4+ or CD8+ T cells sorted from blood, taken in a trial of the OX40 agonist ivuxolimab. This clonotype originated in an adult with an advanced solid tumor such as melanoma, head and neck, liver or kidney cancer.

The CDR3 loop is CASRLAGTVNSPLHF. The CDR3 region has the DNA TGTGCAAGTCGCTTAGCCGGGACGGTAAATTCACCCCTCCACTTT. The chain is built from TRBV12-2 and TRBJ1-6. TRBV12-2 is a pseudogene. The CDR3 runs to 15 residues.